Here is one T cell receptor beta chain with its context. The data originate from a study of blood T cell repertoires in COVID-19. Overall study context: Acute-phase and convalescent COVID-19 samples originated in the United States, Italy and Spain. Sample material is recorded as cDNA or gDNA derived from T cells, B-cell-depleted T cells, or PBMCs.

Germline trimming cut 5 bases from V and 0 bases from J; bases unmatched to any gene: 2. Germline V gives CDR1 LNHDA, CDR2 SQIVND (reference sequence). CDR3 length: 16 residues. In the authors' methods: Estimation of nucleated cell counts was performed using reference gene primer amplification. Libraries were prepared by immunoSEQ multiplex PCR; TCRdb keeps only in-frame clonotypes and omits some of them. Clonal size and the V and J genes are those of that table, whereas D and trimming came from the DNA. The sample has about 130,000 clones; around 88% are singletons. The V and J genes are TRBV19 and TRBJ2-1; the match to TRBD2 covers 12 bases. The sequencing sample was made of peripheral blood. This TCR was sampled from a man in his forties or fifties with acute or convalescent COVID-19. CDR3 nucleotides: TGTGCCAGTAGTCGACTAGCGGGGGTCTCCTACAATGAGCAGTTCTTC. Translated: CASSRLAGVSYNEQFF.